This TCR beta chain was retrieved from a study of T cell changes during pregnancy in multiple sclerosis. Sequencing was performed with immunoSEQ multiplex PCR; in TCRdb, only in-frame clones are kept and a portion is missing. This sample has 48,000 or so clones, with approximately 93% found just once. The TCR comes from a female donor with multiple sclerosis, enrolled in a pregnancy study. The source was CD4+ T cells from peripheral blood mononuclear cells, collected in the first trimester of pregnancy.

For the CDR3, the DNA is TGTGCCAGCAGTCCGCGGACAGGGGGTAGCAATCAGCCCCAGCATTTT. This sequence encodes CASSPRTGGSNQPQHF. The J gene is TRBJ1-5, the V gene TRBV27; the match to TRBD1 covers 10 bases. The germline CDR1 and CDR2 sequences are MNHEY and SMNVEV (reference sequence). V shed 5 bases, J shed 0 bases, and the junction held 4 bases outside the gene matches. The CDR3 runs 16 residues.